These 12 T cell receptor beta chains share one sample of origin, sequenced in a study of post-analysis software for immune sequencing data. Study-level points and caveats: Elevated frequency relative to controls characterized four or five TRBV segments in patients, TRBV5-6, TRBV5-1 and TRBV20-1 among them.

These receptors have no known antigen. Prepared TCR beta cDNA libraries contained unique molecular identifiers. TCRdb recomputed calls from the PCR reads with MiXCR, one row per CDR3 protein. The table has some 240,000 distinct CDR3 sequences, about 38% seen once; the top ten hold 4% to 5.5%. The sample comprised blood. Every receptor here comes from a girl under 18 with multiple sclerosis.

This clonotype turned up a few times. A much more abundant neighbour one base away suggests this may be a read error. V is TRBV6-1 and J is TRBJ1-2, with D perhaps TRBD1 (5 bases). Germline CDR1 reads MNHNS; CDR2 reads SASEGT. The CDR3 totals 14 residues. V was shortened by 1 base and J by 6 bases, with 12 bases between the two germline ends. The CDR3 here is CASSEGQGGHGYTF. DNA of the CDR3: TGTGCCAGCAGTGAAGGGCAGGGAGGCCATGGCTACACCTTC.

This chain links TRBV7-8 with TRBJ2-1, with a weak D call TRBD2 (6 bases). Per germline, CDR1 SGHVS and CDR2 FQNEAQ. The CDR3 runs 16 residues. V was pared by 2 bases and J by 5 bases, with 16 bases between. The CDR3 loop is CASSLMRGVAHNEQFF. The CDR3 nucleotides read TGTGCCAGCAGCTTAATGCGGGGAGTAGCGCACAATGAGCAGTTCTTC.

The V call is TRBV7-2, the J call TRBJ2-5, with 7 bases matching TRBD2. The germline gives CDR1 SGHTA, CDR2 FQGNSA. The CDR3 runs to 14 residues. The junction had 6 bases not matched to a gene; V was cut back by 3 bases and J by 5 bases. CDR3 nucleotide sequence: TGTGCCAGCAGCTTTGTGGGAGGGCAGGAGACCCAGTACTTC. It is translated as CASSFVGGQETQYF.

There are a few counts of this clonotype. CDR3 nucleotide sequence: TGCAGCGTGACCCTCGTTCTGGAGACCCAGTACTTC. Protein sequence: CSVTLVLETQYF. The J gene is TRBJ2-5, the V gene TRBV29-1; D ambiguous. This CDR3 spans 12 amino acids. Germline V gives CDR1 SQVTM, CDR2 ANQGSEA. Trimming removed 6 bases at V and 5 bases at J, with 13 bases between.

This clonotype was observed a handful of times. V and J are TRBV7-9 and TRBJ1-5; D perhaps matches TRBD1 (6 bases). Germline V gene lookup returns CDR1 SEHNR and CDR2 FQNEAQ (reference sequence). This CDR3 has 13 amino acids. The ends were cut back, 8 bases at V and 4 bases at J, with 12 bases in the middle. CDR3: CASGGQPNQPQHF. CDR3 nucleotides: TGTGCCAGCGGTGGACAGCCAAATCAGCCCCAGCATTTT.

This clonotype has just a few counts. This may arise from a read error, as a much more abundant clone is one base away. The chain carries TRBV20-1 and TRBJ2-1; D is perhaps TRBD2 (5 bases). This CDR3 contains 13 residues. Germline V lookup: CDR1 DFQATT, CDR2 SNEGSKA (reference sequence). V was clipped by 3 bases and J by 13 bases, with 19 bases between them. CDR3 amino acids: CSASWLAQETQFF. In DNA form, the CDR3 reads TGCAGTGCTAGCTGGCTAGCACAAGAGACCCAGTTCTTC.

This clonotype has at least ten counts. The chain employs TRBV28 and TRBJ2-3; 14 nucleotides agree with TRBD2. This CDR3 comprises 18 residues. CDR1 MDHEN and CDR2 SYDVKM come from the germline V gene. V lost 5 bases to trimming and J lost 2 bases; unmatched junction nucleotides: 9. Here the CDR3 reads CASSPLRLAGGPTDTQYF. CDR3 nucleotides: TGTGCCAGCAGTCCCCTCAGACTAGCGGGAGGGCCCACAGATACGCAGTATTTT.

The chain recombines TRBV6-6 with TRBJ2-1; either TRBD1 or TRBD2 may supply D (5 bases each). The CDR3 runs 13 residues. Trimming removed 5 bases from V and 6 bases from J, with 11 bases in between. The germline gives CDR1 MNHNY, CDR2 SVGAGI (reference sequence). The CDR3 loop reads CASSGAAGNEQFF. The CDR3 DNA follows: TGTGCCAGCAGTGGGGCCGCGGGCAATGAGCAGTTCTTC.

V is TRBV7-7 and J is TRBJ1-2; the D gene is possibly TRBD1 (5 bases). Germline V gene sequence: CDR1 SSHAT, CDR2 FNYEAQ (reference sequence). This CDR3 region has 17 residues. V lost 5 bases to trimming and J lost 0 bases, with 19 bases between them. The CDR3 coding sequence is TGTGCCAGCAGCCAAGAGGGACGGGGAAGAGCTAACTATGGCTACACCTTC. As protein: CASSQEGRGRANYGYTF.

The chain combines TRBV5-8 with TRBJ1-2; TRBD1 aligns across 7 bases. V gave up 2 bases and J gave up 8 bases; unmatched junction bases: 12. This CDR3 spans 15 amino acids. Germline V CDR1 and CDR2: SGHTS, YDEGEE. CDR3 loop: CASSLEGAPPSGYTF. The CDR3 region has the DNA TGTGCCAGCAGCTTAGAGGGGGCCCCACCCTCGGGCTACACCTTC.

The chain couples TRBV28 to TRBJ1-1; D is ambiguous. The germline V and J ends were trimmed by 6 bases and 8 bases, with 10 bases remaining between them. This CDR3 is 11 amino acids long. CDR1 is MDHEN, CDR2 SYDVKM, per germline. The CDR3 is CASSSHPEAFF. CDR3 sequence (DNA): TGTGCCAGCAGCTCACACCCCGAAGCTTTCTTT. The full variable domain, rest sourced from reference TRBV28 and TRBJ1-1, is DVKVTQSSRYLVKRTGEKVFLECVQDMDHENMFWYRQDPGLGLRLIYFSYDVKMKEKGDIPEGYSVSREKKERFSLILESASTNQTSMYLCASSSHPEAFFGQGTRLTVV.

This clonotype was observed many times. This sequence joins TRBV5-6 and TRBJ2-1; D uncertain. CDR3 length: 14 residues. The ends were cut back, 0 bases at V and 6 bases at J, with 10 bases in the middle. Germline assignment: CDR1 SGHDT and CDR2 YYEEEE. CDR3: CASSLALRSNEQFF. DNA of the CDR3: TGTGCCAGCAGCTTGGCCCTACGGAGCAATGAGCAGTTCTTC.